The 20 T cell receptor beta chains reported below all come from one sample, sequenced in a study of blood T cell repertoires in COVID-19. Clones were read by immunoSEQ multiplex PCR, and TCRdb kept only the in-frame ones, dropping some. The sample has about 240,000 clones; about 90% are singletons. The sample comprised PBMCs or T cells enriched from blood (not recorded which). The receptor set was obtained from a woman between 35 and 50 years old with acute COVID-19.

Of note for this clone: At one end, the junction sequence differs from germline, possibly due to a read error. J is TRBJ1-2 and V is TRBV24-1; possibly TRBD1 for D (5 bases). Germline CDR1 KGHDR, CDR2 SFDVKD. The CDR3 totals 13 residues. The CDR3: CATSDLDSYGYIF. As DNA, the CDR3 is TGTGCCACCAGTGACCTCGACAGCTATGGCTACATCTTC.

The chain joins TRBV5-6 to TRBJ1-1, with D possibly being TRBD1 (6 bases). V shed 4 bases and J shed 0 bases, with 10 bases lying between them. The CDR3 sequence is 14 residues long. Looked up from germline, CDR1 is SGHDT and CDR2 is YYEEEE. For the CDR3, the DNA is TGTGCCAGCAGCCCAGGGGTCATGAACACTGAAGCTTTCTTT. Amino acid sequence: CASSPGVMNTEAFF. Full variable domain (rest looked up from reference TRBV5-6 and TRBJ1-1): DAGVTQSPTHLIKTRGQQVTLRCSPKSGHDTVSWYQQALGQGPQFIFQYYEEEERQRGNFPDRFSGHQFPNYSSELNVNALLLGDSALYLCASSPGVMNTEAFFGQGTRLTVV.

The rearrangement uses TRBV7-2 and TRBJ2-3; the match to TRBD2 covers 7 bases. Trimming removed 6 bases from V and 4 bases from J; junction bases left unmatched: 10. The CDR3 length is 15 residues. The V gene's germline CDR1 is SGHTA and CDR2 FQGNSA. This CDR3 is CASRGIGGSADTQYF. The DNA for the CDR3 is TGTGCCAGCAGGGGGATCGGCGGGAGTGCAGATACGCAGTATTTT.

On this clone itself: Other DNA sequences in the same sample also yield this CDR3. The J gene is TRBJ2-1, the V gene TRBV5-1, with 8 bases lining up with TRBD1. This CDR3 comprises 14 residues. The germline V gene encodes CDR1 SGHRS and CDR2 YFSETQ. V shed 0 bases and J 9 bases; nucleotides not matched to a gene: 5. CDR3 in amino acids: CASSLGQGAGEQFF. The DNA of the CDR3 is TGCGCCAGCAGCTTGGGGCAGGGGGCGGGTGAGCAGTTCTTC.

The chain uses TRBV6-2 or TRBV6-3 and TRBJ2-1; 7 nucleotides agree with TRBD2. The junction had 5 bases not matched to a gene; V was cut back by 2 bases and J by 1 base. From germline, CDR1 is MNHEY and CDR2 SVGEGT. The CDR3 spans 16 residues. The CDR3, as DNA: TGTGCCAGCAGTTACCCGCTAGCGGATTCCTACAATGAGCAGTTCTTC. It specifies CASSYPLADSYNEQFF.

The chain is built from TRBV18 and TRBJ2-5; TRBD1 might be the D (6 bases). V was cut by 0 bases and J by 4 bases, with 12 bases left in between. The germline gives CDR1 KGHSH, CDR2 LQKENI. The CDR3 consists of 15 residues. Written as DNA, the CDR3 is TGTGCCAGCTCACCACCGGGCAGGGGTGGAGAGACCCAGTACTTC. Translated: CASSPPGRGGETQYF.

This clone was counted once. The V call is TRBV19, the J call TRBJ2-2; the match to TRBD2 covers 12 bases. The germline V gene has CDR1 LNHDA and CDR2 SQIVND (reference sequence). Losses at the gene ends were 6 bases for V and 11 bases for J; bases not matched to a gene: 10. The CDR3 spans 15 residues. CDR3 bases: TGTGCCAGTAGGGCCGGGACTAGCGGGTTCCGTGAGCTGTTTTTT. Its translation is CASRAGTSGFRELFF.

The chain combines TRBV5-4 with TRBJ2-1; the match to TRBD2 covers 7 bases. Germline CDR1 reads SGHNT; CDR2 reads YYREEE (reference sequence). The V gene end was trimmed by 4 bases and the J gene end by 0 bases; junction bases not matched to a gene: 7. This CDR3 has 16 residues. CDR3 region: CASSQLGGISYNEQFF. The CDR3, as DNA: TGTGCCAGCAGCCAGCTGGGAGGGATCTCCTACAATGAGCAGTTCTTC.

With regard to this clone: A single base separates this from a much larger clone, so it may be a read error. The rearrangement joins TRBV12-3 or TRBV12-4 to TRBJ1-2; 7 nucleotides line up with TRBD1. The CDR3 sequence is 13 residues long. The ends lost 6 bases at V and 4 bases at J; junction bases unmatched: 5. This chain's CDR3 is CASSRQGTYGYTF. CDR3 in DNA: TGTGCCAGCAGCCGACAGGGTACCTATGGCTACACCTTC.

The chain links TRBV21-1 to TRBJ1-2; the table calls TRBD1, which could not be checked here. TRBV21-1 represents a pseudogene. The CDR3 is 17 residues long. The CDR3 sequence: CASSNRDRGRFRYGYTF. The CDR3 DNA is TGTGCCAGCAGCAATCGGGACAGGGGGCGTTTTAGGTATGGCTACACCTTC.

This clone has a handful of counts. CDR3 coding DNA: TGTGCCAGCAGCCGGACAGGGGCCTCCGGCTACACCTTC. Translating it yields CASSRTGASGYTF. The V call is TRBV3-1 (or the pseudogene TRBV3-2), the J call TRBJ1-2, with 9 bases matching TRBD1. The CDR3 is 13 amino acids. In germline, CDR1 is LGHDT, CDR2 YNNKEL (reference sequence). Losses at the gene ends were 4 bases for V and 8 bases for J; bases not matched to a gene: 5.

The table lists this clone with a few counts. The V and J genes are TRBV18 and TRBJ2-7; D ambiguous. The V and J ends lost 3 bases and 0 bases respectively, with 6 bases between them. The CDR3 covers 13 residues. Germline loops: CDR1 KGHSH, CDR2 LQKENI. CDR3 bases: TGTGCCAGCTCACCGGCCTCCTCCTACGAGCAGTACTTC. Residues: CASSPASSYEQYF.

This chain connects TRBV7-8 to TRBJ1-2, with 8 bases lining up with TRBD1. This CDR3 is 16 amino acids long. In germline, CDR1 is SGHVS, CDR2 FQNEAQ. V lost 4 bases and J lost 2; bases outside the gene matches: 9. CDR3 sequence reads: CASSSPGTGGNYGYTF. The CDR3 DNA reads as TGTGCCAGCAGCTCTCCCGGGACAGGTGGGAACTATGGCTACACCTTC.

The V gene is TRBV19, the J gene TRBJ1-2; 7 nucleotides match TRBD1. Germline assignment: CDR1 LNHDA and CDR2 SQIVND (reference sequence). The ends lost 1 base at V and 7 bases at J; junction bases unmatched: 6. The CDR3 extends over 14 amino acids. In DNA form, the CDR3 reads TGTGCCAGTAGTATAGGGAGGGGGCGCAGTGGCTACACCTTC. Its protein is CASSIGRGRSGYTF.

The chain combines TRBV14 with TRBJ1-2, with TRBD1 as a possible D gene (6 bases). This CDR3 is built from 14 residues. CDR1 and CDR2 (germline): SGHDN, FVKESK. Trimming removed 1 base from V and 6 bases from J, with 12 bases in between. DNA for the CDR3: TGTGCCAGCAGCCAAGTTCCAGGGGTTGATGGCTACACCTTC. Amino acids: CASSQVPGVDGYTF.

In DNA form, the CDR3 reads TGTGCCAGCACCCACCAGGGATGGGACACTGAAGCTTTCTTT. Amino acid sequence: CASTHQGWDTEAFF. This chain links TRBV28 with TRBJ1-1; D is possibly TRBD1 (5 bases). Germline-derived CDR1 and CDR2 are MDHEN and SYDVKM. The CDR3 contains 14 residues. V was trimmed by 7 bases and J by 3 bases, leaving 15 bases between them.

CDR3 in amino acids: CASSEALLGQGAYNEQFF. CDR3 nucleotide sequence: TGTGCCAGCAGTGAAGCGCTTCTGGGGCAGGGGGCCTACAATGAGCAGTTCTTC. This chain links TRBV6-1 with TRBJ2-1, with 7 bases that match TRBD1. CDR3 length: 18 amino acids. J was trimmed by 2 bases and V by 0 bases; bases with no gene match: 10. In germline, CDR1 is MNHNS, CDR2 SASEGT.

The chain has TRBV6-1 and TRBJ2-1; D is undetermined. The CDR3 runs 14 residues. Trimming removed 3 bases at V and 6 bases at J, with 12 bases between. CDR1 and CDR2 from the germline V gene are MNHNS and SASEGT. The CDR3 spells CASSDEVLGNEQFF. In nucleotides, the CDR3 is TGTGCCAGCAGTGATGAGGTCTTGGGCAATGAGCAGTTCTTC.

V gene TRBV9 combines with J gene TRBJ2-5; 8 positions match TRBD1. Germline loops: CDR1 SGDLS, CDR2 YYNGEE. The CDR3 totals 16 residues. The V and J ends lost 0 bases and 3 bases, in that order; junction bases with no gene match: 7. CDR3 nucleotide sequence: TGTGCCAGCAGCGTAGTCGGCAGGGGGCATGAAGAGACCCAGTACTTC. Amino acid sequence: CASSVVGRGHEETQYF.

This chain links TRBV6-5 with TRBJ2-1, with TRBD1 matching 9 bases. The CDR3 is 15 amino acids. J was trimmed by 4 bases and V by 10 bases; bases with no gene match: 11. The V gene's germline CDR1 is MNHEY and CDR2 SVGAGI. Here the CDR3 reads CATMTGTGIYNEQFF. In nucleotides, the CDR3 is TGTGCCACTATGACCGGGACAGGGATTTACAATGAGCAGTTCTTC.